This TCR beta chain was recovered during a study of T cells of healthy individuals (dated by TCRdb to about 2018). This clonotype was recorded at least ten times. No cognate antigen has been identified for it. Per-base quality was not reported, and no clone a single base away is much larger than it. Library preparation employed 5' RACE. The instrument given in TCRdb is Illumina MiSeq. TCRdb handled the public reads itself, with Q25 trimming in fastp and clone calling in MiXCR, and kept productive beta chains. CDR3 protein sequences are deduplicated, and each keeps its most common genes and DNA. In this sample the table shows about 57,000 distinct CDR3 sequences, roughly 15% of which occur a single time. In total, the top ten clones hold around 5.1% of the sample. The CDR3 goes from the cysteine to the phenylalanine over 13 residues. Just the 39-base CDR3 DNA is kept, in frame starting at base 1. V lost 1 base and J lost 4 bases; the stretch between them is 7 bases long. CDR1 MDHEN and CDR2 SYDVKM were looked up in the germline V gene.

The chain is made from TRBV28 and TRBJ1-1, with the D gene too uncertain to name. The sequence derives from a human donor in good health. DNA sequence: TGTGCCAGCAGTTTATCGGCAGCCACTGAAGCTTTCTTT. This codes for CASSLSAATEAFF.